Listed here are 11 T cell receptor beta chains from one sample, sequenced in a study of OX40 agonist ivuxolimab in advanced cancers. Here immunoSEQ multiplex PCR was the method, and the copy in TCRdb shows in-frame clones only, minus some. This sample has 95,000 to 150,000 clones, with about 93% found just once. The specimen was CD4+ or CD8+ T cells sorted from blood, collected in a trial of the OX40 agonist ivuxolimab. The receptors here all came from an adult with an advanced solid tumor such as melanoma, head and neck, liver or kidney cancer.

The chain links TRBV28 to TRBJ1-4, with TRBD1 matching over 8 bases. This CDR3 is 18 amino acids long. The germline CDR1 and CDR2 sequences are MDHEN and SYDVKM. The V segment lost 1 base and the J segment 3 bases; nucleotides outside the gene matches: 10. CDR3 coding DNA: TGTGCCAGCAGTTTATCGAGGACAGGGCCCAAGGCTAATGAAAAACTGTTTTTT. Encoded protein: CASSLSRTGPKANEKLFF.

V usage is TRBV4-3 and J usage is TRBJ2-7; 12 nucleotides align to TRBD2. Germline V gene sequence: CDR1 LGHNA, CDR2 YSLEER. There are 17 residues in the CDR3. The V gene end was trimmed by 2 bases and the J gene end by 4 bases; junction bases not matched to a gene: 9. The CDR3: CASSQSLTSGRTYEQYF. The DNA of the CDR3 is TGCGCCAGCAGCCAATCCTTGACTAGCGGGAGAACTTACGAGCAGTACTTC.

The chain links TRBV18 to TRBJ1-4; possible D gene TRBD1, 6 bases. Trimming took 3 bases from V and 2 from J, leaving 10 bases between them. The CDR3 runs to 15 residues. Looked up from germline, CDR1 is KGHSH and CDR2 is LQKENI. The CDR3 loop is CASSPYRATNEKLFF. CDR3 sequence (DNA): TGTGCCAGCTCACCTTACAGGGCCACTAATGAAAAACTGTTTTTT.

The chain carries TRBV19 and TRBJ1-5; D is undetermined. In germline, CDR1 is LNHDA, CDR2 SQIVND (reference sequence). The CDR3 has 15 residues. The V gene lost 3 bases and the J gene lost 2 bases, with 11 bases spanning the gap. CDR3 in DNA: TGTGCCAGTAGTATTGCGCGTGGCGGCAATCAGCCCCAGCATTTT. Translating gives CASSIARGGNQPQHF.

The chain carries TRBV19 and TRBJ1-2; D may be TRBD1 (6 bases). The CDR3 spans 17 residues. V was trimmed by 1 base and J by 6 bases, leaving 21 bases between them. The germline V gene encodes CDR1 LNHDA and CDR2 SQIVND (reference sequence). The CDR3 DNA reads TGTGCCAGTAGTATAGTTACCGACCCGCGGGGGCTCCATGGCTACACCTTC. Protein sequence: CASSIVTDPRGLHGYTF. Supplemented by reference TRBV19 and TRBJ1-2, the full variable domain reads DGGITQSPKYLFRKEGQNVTLSCEQNLNHDAMYWYRQDPGQGLRLIYYSQIVNDFQKGDIAEGYSVSREKKESFPLTVTSAQKNPTAFYLCASSIVTDPRGLHGYTFGSGTRLTVV.

In this sample, this clone turned up once. V usage is TRBV6-6 and J usage is TRBJ2-1; weak D call: TRBD1 (6 bases). The CDR3 runs 14 residues. The germline V gene encodes CDR1 MNHNY and CDR2 SVGAGI (reference sequence). V was shortened by 6 bases and J by 6 bases, with 15 bases between the two germline ends. The CDR3 here is CASRPYRAFNEQFF. In nucleotides, the CDR3 is TGTGCCAGCAGGCCCTACAGGGCTTTCAATGAGCAGTTCTTC.

The V gene is TRBV5-1, the J gene TRBJ1-5; the D is unclear. The V gene lost 2 bases and the J gene lost 4 bases, with 7 bases spanning the gap. CDR1 is SGHRS, CDR2 YFSETQ, per germline. The CDR3 loop spans 13 amino acids. The DNA of the CDR3 is TGCGCCAGCAGCTTAGATACGAATCAGCCCCAGCATTTT. It specifies CASSLDTNQPQHF.

The chain recombines TRBV6-1 with TRBJ1-4; 8 nucleotides match TRBD1. In germline, CDR1 is MNHNS, CDR2 SASEGT. The CDR3 is 13 residues long. V shed 9 bases and J 8 bases; nucleotides not matched to a gene: 8. The CDR3 region has the DNA TGTGCCAGTCTCAGGGGGCTGGGGGAAAAACTGTTTTTT. Amino acids: CASLRGLGEKLFF.

The chain is built from TRBV7-6 and TRBJ1-5; 8 positions agree with TRBD1. The V gene's germline CDR1 is SGHVS and CDR2 FNYEAQ. Germline trimming cut 5 bases from V and 2 bases from J; bases unmatched to any gene: 8. The CDR3 spans 16 residues. As DNA, the CDR3 is TGTGCCAGCAGCGCCCAGGACAGGGCACGCAATCAGCCCCAGCATTTT. Encoded protein: CASSAQDRARNQPQHF.

This sequence joins TRBV5-1 and TRBJ2-3; TRBD1 might be the D (6 bases). From germline, CDR1 is SGHRS and CDR2 YFSETQ. The CDR3 extends over 13 amino acids. The V gene lost 2 bases and the J gene lost 6 bases, with 10 bases spanning the gap. CDR3 protein: CASSFGTSDTQYF. CDR3 coding DNA: TGCGCCAGCAGCTTCGGGACATCGGATACGCAGTATTTT.

The chain has TRBV9 and TRBJ1-5; weak D call: TRBD1 (6 bases). Between the trimmed V and J ends, which lost 0 bases and 7 bases, there was a span of 14 bases. The CDR3 loop spans 15 amino acids. Germline loops: CDR1 SGDLS, CDR2 YYNGEE. The CDR3 is CASSVGQGQGQPQHF. The CDR3 nucleotides read TGTGCCAGCAGCGTAGGTCAGGGGCAGGGGCAGCCCCAGCATTTT.